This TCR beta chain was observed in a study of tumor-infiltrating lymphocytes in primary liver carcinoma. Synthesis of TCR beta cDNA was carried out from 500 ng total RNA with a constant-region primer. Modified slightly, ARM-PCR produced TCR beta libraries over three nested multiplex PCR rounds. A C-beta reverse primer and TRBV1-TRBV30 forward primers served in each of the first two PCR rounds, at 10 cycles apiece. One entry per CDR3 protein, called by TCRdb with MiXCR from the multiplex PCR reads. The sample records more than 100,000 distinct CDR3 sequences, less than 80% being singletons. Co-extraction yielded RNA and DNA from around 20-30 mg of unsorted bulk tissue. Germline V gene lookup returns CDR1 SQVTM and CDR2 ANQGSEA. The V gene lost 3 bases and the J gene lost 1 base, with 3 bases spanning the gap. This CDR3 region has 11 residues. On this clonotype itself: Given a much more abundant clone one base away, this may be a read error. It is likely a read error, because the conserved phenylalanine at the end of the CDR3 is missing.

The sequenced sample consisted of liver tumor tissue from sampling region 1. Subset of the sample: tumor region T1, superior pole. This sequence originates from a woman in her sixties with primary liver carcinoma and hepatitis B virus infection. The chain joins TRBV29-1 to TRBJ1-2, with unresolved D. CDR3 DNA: TGCAGCGTTGAGGTTAACTATGGCTACACCGTC. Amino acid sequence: CSVEVNYGYTV.